This T cell receptor (beta chain) was sequenced for a study of molecular identifiers for immune sequencing clone quantification. Overall study findings and caveats: Same-barcode identical TCR molecules could make highly expanded clones look smaller than they are. Amid around 900,000 naive cells, spiked Jurkat TCR RNA from one cell was reportedly still detectable. Under 1% of molecules in naive cells, but over 99% of effector molecules, belonged to clones above 20 RNA copies.

Regarding this clonotype: The antigen is undetermined.

The CDR3 totals 14 residues. Germline CDR1 is MDHEN and CDR2 is SYDVKM. Trimming removed 3 bases from V and 3 bases from J, with 11 bases in between. In TCRdb, the PCR reads were re-called with MiXCR into one record per CDR3 protein. The table has about 640,000 distinct CDR3 sequences, roughly 21% seen once; the top ten hold roughly 0.83%. V and J are TRBV28 and TRBJ1-1; maybe TRBD1 (6 bases). The sequenced material came from naive CD8+ T cells from blood, with Jurkat cell RNA spiked in. The subset here: FACS-sorted CD8+CD4-CCR7+CD45RA+ naive T cells. This TCR derives from a human donor in good health. Some libraries in this study had Jurkat cell RNA spiked in. The CDR3 DNA is TGTGCCAGCAGTTTCCAGACAGGCGACACTGAAGCTTTCTTT. As protein: CASSFQTGDTEAFF.